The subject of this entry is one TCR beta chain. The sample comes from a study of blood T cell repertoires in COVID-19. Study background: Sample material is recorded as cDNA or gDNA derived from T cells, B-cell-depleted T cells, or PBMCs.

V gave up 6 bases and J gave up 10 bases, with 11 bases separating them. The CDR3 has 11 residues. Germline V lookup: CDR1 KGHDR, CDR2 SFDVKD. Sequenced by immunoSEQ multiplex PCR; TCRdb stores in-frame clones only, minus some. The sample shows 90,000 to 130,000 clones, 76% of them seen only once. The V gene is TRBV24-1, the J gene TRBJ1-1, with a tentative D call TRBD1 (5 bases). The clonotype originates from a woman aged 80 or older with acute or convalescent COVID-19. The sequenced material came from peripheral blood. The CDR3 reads CATSYQGRAFF. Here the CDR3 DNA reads TGTGCCACCAGTTACCAGGGTAGAGCTTTCTTT.